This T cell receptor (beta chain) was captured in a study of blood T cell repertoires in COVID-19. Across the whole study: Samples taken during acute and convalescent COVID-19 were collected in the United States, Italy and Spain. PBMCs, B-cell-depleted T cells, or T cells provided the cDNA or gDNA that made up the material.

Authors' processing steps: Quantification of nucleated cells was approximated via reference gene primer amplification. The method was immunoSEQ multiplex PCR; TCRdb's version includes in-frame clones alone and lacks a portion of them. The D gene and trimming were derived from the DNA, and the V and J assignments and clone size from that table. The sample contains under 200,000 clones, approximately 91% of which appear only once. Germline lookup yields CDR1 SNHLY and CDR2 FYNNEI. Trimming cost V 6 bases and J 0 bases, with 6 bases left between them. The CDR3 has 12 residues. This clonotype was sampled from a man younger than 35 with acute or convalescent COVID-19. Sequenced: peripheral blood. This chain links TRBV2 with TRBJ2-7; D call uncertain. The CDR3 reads CASRPVSYEQYF. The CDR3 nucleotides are TGTGCCAGCAGACCAGTCTCCTACGAGCAGTACTTC.